The entry that follows covers one TCR beta chain sequence. The antigen is unknown. Trimming removed 6 bases from V and 0 bases from J, with 16 bases in between. Per the germline V gene, CDR1 is DFQATT and CDR2 is SNEGSKA (reference sequence). The CDR3 has 15 amino acids. It was 8 to 10 milliliters of peripheral blood that were drawn from each donor. The second PCR ran roughly 7 to 11 cycles with a sample-barcoded 5' primer and J-beta primers. MiXCR, run by TCRdb on the 5' RACE reads, gives a single entry per CDR3 protein. The data hold fewer than 950,000 distinct CDR3 sequences, with around 36% observed a single time. This sample is drawn from a study of blood T cells in healthy people across ages. Study findings and constraints: Getting older went along with TCR beta diversity per million T cells dropping roughly linearly. Diversity was higher, and naive CD4+ cells more numerous, in long-lived donors than in aged donors. Strong correlation existed between TCR beta diversity and naive T cell percentage.

The clonotype was recovered from a man younger than 35 in good health. This rearrangement joins TRBV20-1 to TRBJ2-3; D unresolved. The material sequenced was blood. As DNA, the CDR3 is TGCAGTGCCCTGGGCGCATCTAAGAGCACAGATACGCAGTATTTT. As protein: CSALGASKSTDTQYF.